The clone carrying this T cell receptor (beta chain) was detected a few times. Via MiXCR, TCRdb re-called the RT-PCR reads, giving one row per CDR3 protein. Altogether approximately 720,000 distinct CDR3 sequences are present, approximately 15% being singletons, with the ten largest covering roughly 4%. V shed 1 base and J shed 0 bases, with 6 bases lying between them. The CDR3 loop spans 14 amino acids. CDR1 is SGDLS and CDR2 is YYNGEE in the germline V gene. The material sequenced was memory CD4+ T cells from blood. The receptor comes from a female donor in good health, serving as a healthy control. The chain joins TRBV9 to TRBJ2-3; no firm D call. The CDR3 region is CASSVRPSTDTQYF. CDR3 nucleotide sequence: TGTGCCAGCAGCGTACGTCCGAGCACAGATACGCAGTATTTT.